The T cell receptor (beta chain) described here comes from a study of cytomegalovirus exposure and HLA in healthy donors. This clone has a single count. In the PCR, 60 Vbeta and 13 Jbeta primers were used. TCRdb's copy holds only in-frame clones and misses some; the assay was immunoSEQ multiplex PCR. The repertoire has approximately 170,000 clones, just under 80% of them found once; the top ten carry 9% to 10%. The CDR3 is 14 residues long. Germline V lookup: CDR1 SEHNR, CDR2 FQNEAQ (reference sequence). Trimming removed 4 bases from V and 6 bases from J; junction bases left unmatched: 8. The origin of this receptor is a man aged 18 to 29 in good health and CMV-seropositive. The sample taken for sequencing was PBMCs. The chain couples TRBV7-9 to TRBJ2-7; TRBD2 agrees at 8 bases. The CDR3 loop reads CASSSRRGDIEQYF. Written as DNA, the CDR3 is TGTGCCAGCAGCTCTAGGCGGGGGGATATCGAGCAGTACTTC.